This record covers a single T cell receptor (beta chain). The antigen is not known. This entry belongs to a study of CD4 T cells in relation to SARS-CoV-2 and coronaviruses. Germline lookup yields CDR1 LGHDT and CDR2 YNNKEL (reference sequence). The CDR3 has 14 amino acids. Trimming took 6 bases from V and 4 from J, leaving 15 bases between them. Method: immunoSEQ multiplex PCR; TCRdb's copy keeps in-frame clones and lacks some. Found here are approximately 43,000 clones, approximately 84% of them singletons; the top ten hold less than 1.5%. Sequencing was performed on naive CD4+ T cells from PBMCs, cultured in vitro. Subset in this sample: naive CD4+ T cells isolated by negative enrichment. The clonotype was recovered from an adult with COVID-19. The gene calls are TRBV3-1 (or the pseudogene TRBV3-2) and TRBJ2-5; the D gene is possibly TRBD2 (6 bases). CDR3 DNA: TGTGCCAGCAGGTCCCTGGCGGAGGGAGAGACCCAGTACTTC. This encodes CASRSLAEGETQYF.